This TCR beta chain was sequenced during a study of neoadjuvant anti-PD-1 for oral cavity cancer. The patients had HPV-negative, locally advanced oral cavity squamous cell carcinoma. As to this clone: Its matching antigen is unknown.

Germline CDR1 reads MNHEY; CDR2 reads SMNVEV (reference sequence). Trimming pared 4 bases from V and 5 bases from J, leaving 3 bases between. The CDR3 runs 11 residues. Whole-study findings and limits: Higher pretreatment Treg/Th17 ratios tracked higher pretreatment blood clonality. After neoadjuvant nivolumab, PBMC T cell clonality was significantly higher in non-responders than responders.

Most PBMC samples had around 480 ng input DNA in six replicates. The protocol was immunoSEQ multiplex PCR, while the TCRdb copy is restricted to in-frame clones and leaves out a portion. The table has around 81,000 clones, approximately 80% seen once. This clonotype originated in a person aged 35-79 years with oral cavity squamous cell carcinoma. Source: PBMCs, taken before nivolumab (anti-PD-1) treatment. This rearrangement joins TRBV27 to TRBJ2-1; D is undetermined. Here the CDR3 DNA reads TGTGCCAGCAGTTACAACAATGAGCAGTTCTTC. Encoded protein: CASSYNNEQFF.